Shown below are 14 T cell receptor beta chains from a single sample sequenced in a study of blood T cell repertoires in COVID-19. TCRdb's copy holds only in-frame clones and misses some; the assay was immunoSEQ multiplex PCR. This sample has about 220,000 clones, with approximately 85% found just once. Material for sequencing was peripheral blood. The receptor source for this set is a woman in her sixties or seventies with COVID-19, enrolled during active disease.

The chain carries TRBV7-2 and TRBJ2-5; 16 nucleotides match TRBD2. With 4 bases clipped from V and 5 bases from J, the junction kept 7 bases outside the gene matches. CDR1 is SGHTA, CDR2 FQGNSA, per germline. The CDR3 is 17 residues long. Here the CDR3 DNA reads TGTGCCAGCAGCTCCCCGTTGGGACTAGCGGGAGGGGAGACCCAGTACTTC. Encoded protein: CASSSPLGLAGGETQYF.

Points on this clone: The junction departs from germline at one end; a sequencing error may be responsible. This chain uses TRBV7-7 with TRBJ2-2; 8 bases are a match to TRBD1. This CDR3 contains 15 residues. Germline V gene lookup returns CDR1 SSHAT and CDR2 FNYEAQ (reference sequence). The CDR3: CASSSGGRNTGELFF. The CDR3 coding sequence is TGTGCTAGCAGCTCAGGGGGCCGAAACACCGGGGAGCTGTTTTTT.

The chain links TRBV7-2 to TRBJ2-3, with 14 bases fitting TRBD2. The CDR3 runs 18 residues. CDR1 is SGHTA and CDR2 is FQGNSA in the germline V gene. The J segment lost 1 base and the V segment lost 3 bases, leaving 6 bases of the junction unmatched. Here the CDR3 DNA reads TGTGCCAGCAGCTTGACTAGCGGGAGGGCTGGGGGCACAGATACGCAGTATTTT. This sequence encodes CASSLTSGRAGGTDTQYF.

J is TRBJ1-1 and V is TRBV7-8; 10 nucleotides align to TRBD1. The CDR3 is made up of 15 amino acids. V trimming: 5 bases; J trimming: 3 bases; junction bases outside the gene matches: 6. CDR1 is SGHVS, CDR2 FQNEAQ, per germline. In nucleotides, the CDR3 is TGTGCCAGCAGCCGAATAGGGACAGGGGACACTGAAGCTTTCTTT. Encoded protein: CASSRIGTGDTEAFF.

The rearrangement joins TRBV5-1 to TRBJ1-2, with 7 bases lining up with TRBD1. This CDR3 is built from 17 residues. CDR1 SGHRS and CDR2 YFSETQ come from the germline V gene. The junction had 13 bases not matched to a gene; V was cut back by 0 bases and J by 5 bases. CDR3 DNA sequence: TGCGCCAGCAGCTTGGACGGGACAGCTCTCCGGGAATATGGCTACACCTTC. It encodes CASSLDGTALREYGYTF. Using reference TRBV5-1 and TRBJ1-2 for the parts outside the CDR3, the full variable domain is KAGVTQTPRYLIKTRGQQVTLSCSPISGHRSVSWYQQTPGQGLQFLFEYFSETQRNKGNFPGRFSGRQFSNSRSEMNVSTLELGDSALYLCASSLDGTALREYGYTFGSGTRLTVV.

V usage is TRBV3-1 (or the pseudogene TRBV3-2) and J usage is TRBJ2-3; the match to TRBD1 covers 11 bases. Trimming took 4 bases from V and 2 from J; bases not matched to a gene: 5. The CDR3 loop spans 16 amino acids. Germline CDR1 and CDR2: LGHDT and YNNKEL (reference sequence). The CDR3 DNA reads as TGTGCCAGCAGCCGCTTGGGACAGGGGGTCACAGATACGCAGTATTTT. As protein: CASSRLGQGVTDTQYF.

The genes are TRBV11-2 and TRBJ2-5; TRBD1 matches at 10 bases. The V gene end was trimmed by 1 base and the J gene end by 5 bases; junction bases not matched to a gene: 10. The length of the CDR3 is 17 residues. Germline values: CDR1 SGHAT, CDR2 FQNNGV. CDR3 DNA: TGTGCCAGCAGCTTAGGGTCTTGGGACAGGGGTTGGGAGACCCAGTACTTC. It specifies CASSLGSWDRGWETQYF.

The CDR3 nucleotides read TGTGCCACCAGCGACAGGTTAAATCAGCCCCAGCATTTT. Translation gives CATSDRLNQPQHF. The chain carries TRBV15 and TRBJ1-5, with D possibly matching TRBD1 (6 bases). The germline gives CDR1 LNHNV, CDR2 YYDKDF (reference sequence). The CDR3 consists of 13 residues. With 5 bases removed from V and 4 bases from J, the gap between germline ends came to 9 bases.

The chain employs TRBV5-1 and TRBJ2-3; TRBD2 matches 9 bases. CDR3 size: 15 residues. V shed 9 bases, J shed 4 bases, and the junction held 12 bases outside the gene matches. Germline lookup yields CDR1 SGHRS and CDR2 YFSETQ. This CDR3 is CATQITGTSPDTQYF. The CDR3 nucleotides are TGCGCCACCCAAATTACCGGGACTAGCCCAGATACGCAGTATTTT.

The chain combines TRBV19 with TRBJ1-5; 7 bases are a match to TRBD1. The CDR3 is made up of 14 amino acids. Germline V CDR1 and CDR2: LNHDA, SQIVND (reference sequence). The V and J ends lost 6 bases and 4 bases, in that order; junction bases with no gene match: 6. The CDR3 DNA follows: TGTGCCAGTAGGACGGGACAGCGGAATCAGCCCCAGCATTTT. Translated: CASRTGQRNQPQHF.

The chain couples TRBV7-6 to TRBJ2-5; no definite D call. Trimming took 1 base from V and 7 from J, leaving 16 bases between them. Germline CDR1 SGHVS, CDR2 FNYEAQ. The CDR3 is 15 amino acids. The CDR3 loop is CASSLVPPQAGTQYF. The CDR3 DNA reads as TGTGCCAGCAGCTTAGTACCGCCGCAAGCTGGGACCCAGTACTTC.

The chain employs TRBV24-1 and TRBJ1-5; TRBD1 matches at 11 bases. Germline lookup yields CDR1 KGHDR and CDR2 SFDVKD. The CDR3 has 19 residues. With V trimmed by 1 base and J by 0 bases, 7 bases remained unmatched. CDR3 protein: CATSDFRGQGVYSNQPQHF. DNA of the CDR3: TGTGCCACCAGTGATTTTAGGGGACAGGGGGTTTATAGCAATCAGCCCCAGCATTTT.

This chain uses TRBV7-3 with TRBJ2-1; TRBD2 aligns across 11 bases. The CDR3 has 17 amino acids. The ends lost 5 bases at V and 3 bases at J; junction bases unmatched: 9. Per the germline V gene, CDR1 is SGHTA and CDR2 is FQGTGA. CDR3 coding DNA: TGTGCCAGCAGCCCGAACCCTGGGACTAGCGGCTACAATGAGCAGTTCTTC. It is translated as CASSPNPGTSGYNEQFF.

The gene calls are TRBV9 and TRBJ1-1; D unclear. The germline V and J ends were trimmed by 4 bases and 3 bases, with 19 bases remaining between them. The CDR3 has 16 residues. CDR1 is SGDLS, CDR2 YYNGEE, per germline. CDR3 loop: CASSPPPAGMDTEAFF. Here the CDR3 DNA reads TGTGCCAGCAGCCCCCCTCCTGCGGGGATGGACACTGAAGCTTTCTTT.